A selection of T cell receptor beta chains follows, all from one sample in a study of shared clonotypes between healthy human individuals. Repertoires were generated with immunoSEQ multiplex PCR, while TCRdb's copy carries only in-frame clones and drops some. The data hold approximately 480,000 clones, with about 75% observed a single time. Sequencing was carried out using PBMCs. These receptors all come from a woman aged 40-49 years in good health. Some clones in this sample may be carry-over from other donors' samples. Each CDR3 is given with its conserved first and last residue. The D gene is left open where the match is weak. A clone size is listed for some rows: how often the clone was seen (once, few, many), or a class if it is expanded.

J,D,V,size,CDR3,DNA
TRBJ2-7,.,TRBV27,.,CASSSTPGSKPGEQYF,TGTGCCAGCAGTTCGACTCCGGGAAGTAAGCCGGGCGAGCAGTACTTC
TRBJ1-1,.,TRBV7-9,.,CASSPPGGRMNTEAFF,TGTGCCAGCAGCCCCCCCGGGGGAAGGATGAACACTGAAGCTTTCTTT
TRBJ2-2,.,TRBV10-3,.,CAISPSLNTGELFF,TGTGCCATCAGTCCCTCGTTGAACACCGGGGAGCTGTTTTTT
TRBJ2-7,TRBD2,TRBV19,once,CASSPSGRDEQYF,TGTGCCAGTAGCCCTAGCGGGAGAGACGAGCAGTACTTC
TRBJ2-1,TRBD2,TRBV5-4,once,CASSLATSRDNEQFF,TGTGCCAGCAGCTTGGCGACTAGCAGGGACAATGAGCAGTTCTTC
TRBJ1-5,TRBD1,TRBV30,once,CAWSGDRGGQPQHF,TGTGCCTGGAGTGGGGACAGGGGCGGACAGCCCCAGCATTTT
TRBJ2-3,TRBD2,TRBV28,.,CASSFSGTSGFDTQYF,TGTGCCAGCAGTTTCTCCGGGACTAGCGGTTTCGATACGCAGTATTTT
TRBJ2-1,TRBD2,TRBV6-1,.,CASSEIMLAGVGNEQFF,TGTGCCAGCAGCGAAATTATGCTAGCGGGAGTAGGGAATGAGCAGTTCTTC
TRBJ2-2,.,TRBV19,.,CASSRVRGTGELFF,TGTGCCAGTAGTAGAGTCAGAGGCACCGGGGAGCTGTTTTTT
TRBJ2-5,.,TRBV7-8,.,CASGDSQETQYF,TGTGCCAGTGGAGACTCGCAAGAGACCCAGTACTTC
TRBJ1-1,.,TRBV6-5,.,CASSSMRGGTEAFF,TGTGCCAGCAGTTCAATGAGGGGGGGGACTGAAGCTTTCTTT
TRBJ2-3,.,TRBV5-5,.,CASSLGGQSTDTQYF,TGTGCCAGCAGCTTAGGAGGACAGAGCACAGATACGCAGTATTTT
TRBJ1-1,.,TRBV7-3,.,CASSSQMNTEAFF,TGTGCCAGCAGCTCACAGATGAACACTGAAGCTTTCTTT
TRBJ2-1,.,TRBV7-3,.,CASSLLGDGSYNEQFF,TGTGCCAGCAGCTTACTCGGGGACGGATCCTACAATGAGCAGTTCTTC
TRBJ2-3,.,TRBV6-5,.,CASSSIGGTDTQYF,TGTGCCAGCAGCTCAATAGGTGGCACAGATACGCAGTATTTT
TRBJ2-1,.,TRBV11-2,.,CASSTGRYNEQFF,TGTGCCAGCAGCACCGGACGCTACAATGAGCAGTTCTTC
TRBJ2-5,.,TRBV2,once,CASSEALRTRETQYF,TGTGCCAGCAGTGAAGCGCTTCGGACTCGTGAGACCCAGTACTTC
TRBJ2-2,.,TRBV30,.,CAWSANYPNTGELFF,TGTGCCTGGAGTGCGAACTACCCGAACACCGGGGAGCTGTTTTTT
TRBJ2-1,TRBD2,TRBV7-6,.,CASSLAVLGDYEQFF,TGTGCCAGCAGCTTAGCTGTCCTAGGGGACTACGAGCAGTTCTTC
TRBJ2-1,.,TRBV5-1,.,CASSLEHPLFGNEQFF,TGCGCCAGCAGCTTGGAGCACCCTCTCTTTGGCAATGAGCAGTTCTTC
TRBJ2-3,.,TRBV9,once,CASSPLLNTQYF,TGTGCCAGCAGCCCGCTATTAAATACGCAGTATTTT
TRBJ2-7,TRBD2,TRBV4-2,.,CASSPVAGAYEQYF,TGTGCCAGCAGCCCCGTAGCGGGTGCCTACGAGCAGTACTTC
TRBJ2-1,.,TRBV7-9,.,CASSLGLAYNEQFF,TGTGCCAGCAGCTTAGGTTTAGCATACAATGAGCAGTTCTTC
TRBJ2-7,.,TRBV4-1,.,CASSQVLDEQYF,TGCGCCAGCAGCCAAGTTCTTGACGAGCAGTACTTC
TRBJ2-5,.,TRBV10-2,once,CASTEGYGETQYF,TGCGCCAGCACGGAGGGGTATGGAGAGACCCAGTACTTC
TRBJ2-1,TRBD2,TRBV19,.,CASSTGLAGVVEQFF,TGTGCCAGTAGCACTGGACTAGCGGGAGTCGTTGAGCAGTTCTTC
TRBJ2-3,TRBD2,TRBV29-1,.,CSLSSSGSTDTQYF,TGCAGCCTAAGCTCTAGCGGAAGCACAGATACGCAGTATTTT
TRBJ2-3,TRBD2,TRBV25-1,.,CASSESREARTDTQYF,TGTGCCAGCAGTGAATCACGGGAGGCCCGCACAGATACGCAGTATTTT
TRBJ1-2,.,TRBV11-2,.,CASSLDFGEGGYTF,TGTGCCAGCAGCTTAGACTTCGGGGAAGGTGGCTACACCTTC
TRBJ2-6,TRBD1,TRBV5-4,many,CASGTGGSGANVLTF,TGTGCCAGCGGGACAGGTGGGTCTGGGGCCAACGTCCTGACTTTC
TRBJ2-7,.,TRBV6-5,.,CASSTPGTYEQYF,TGTGCCAGCAGTACCCCAGGAACCTACGAGCAGTACTTC
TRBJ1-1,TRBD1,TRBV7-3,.,CASSAVRDREAFF,TGTGCCAGCAGCGCCGTCCGGGACAGGGAAGCTTTCTTT
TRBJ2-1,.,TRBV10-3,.,CAIRWDNSYNEQFF,TGTGCCATCAGGTGGGACAACTCCTACAATGAGCAGTTCTTC
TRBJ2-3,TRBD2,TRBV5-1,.,CASSFTSGLTDTQYF,TGCGCCAGCAGCTTTACTAGCGGACTCACAGATACGCAGTATTTT
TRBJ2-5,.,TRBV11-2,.,CASRRGRETQYF,TGTGCCAGCCGCAGGGGGAGGGAGACCCAGTACTTC
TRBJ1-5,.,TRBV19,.,CASSIVEGTQPQHF,TGTGCCAGTAGTATAGTGGAGGGAACTCAGCCCCAGCATTTT
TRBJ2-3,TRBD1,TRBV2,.,CASSEREWGQGTDTQYF,TGTGCCAGCAGTGAAAGGGAGTGGGGACAGGGAACAGATACGCAGTATTTT
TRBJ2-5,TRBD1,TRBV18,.,CASSPNLGQGRETQYF,TGTGCCAGCTCACCTAACCTAGGACAGGGAAGAGAGACCCAGTACTTC
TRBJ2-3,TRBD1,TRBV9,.,CASSPRQGVRDTDTQYF,TGTGCCAGCAGCCCCCGACAGGGAGTTCGTGACACAGATACGCAGTATTTT
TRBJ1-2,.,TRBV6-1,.,CASSAGGAYGYTF,TGTGCCAGCAGTGCTGGGGGAGCCTATGGCTACACCTTC
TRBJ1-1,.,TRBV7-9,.,CASSLGAGEDTEAFF,TGTGCCAGCAGCTTAGGTGCAGGGGAGGACACTGAAGCTTTCTTT
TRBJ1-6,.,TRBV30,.,CAWSPSDTESSPLHF,TGTGCCTGGAGTCCCTCGGACACCGAGAGTTCACCCCTCCACTTT
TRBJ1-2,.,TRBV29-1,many,CSVVSGDMGYGYTF,TGCAGCGTTGTGAGCGGGGATATGGGCTATGGCTACACCTTC
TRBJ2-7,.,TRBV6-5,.,CASSYSTGQAYEQYF,TGTGCCAGCAGTTACTCGACAGGCCAGGCCTACGAGCAGTACTTC
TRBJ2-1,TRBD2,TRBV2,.,CASSAQTSGVYNEQFF,TGTGCCAGCAGTGCGCAAACTAGCGGGGTATACAATGAGCAGTTCTTC
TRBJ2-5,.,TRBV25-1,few,CASSVAQYQETQYF,TGTGCCAGCAGTGTTGCTCAATACCAAGAGACCCAGTACTTC
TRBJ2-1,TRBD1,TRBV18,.,CASSPPVTGVINEQFF,TGTGCCAGCTCACCACCCGTGACAGGGGTAATCAATGAGCAGTTCTTC
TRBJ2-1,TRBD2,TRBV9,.,CASSPRLAGGSYNEQFF,TGTGCCAGCAGCCCCCGACTAGCGGGAGGCTCCTACAATGAGCAGTTCTTC